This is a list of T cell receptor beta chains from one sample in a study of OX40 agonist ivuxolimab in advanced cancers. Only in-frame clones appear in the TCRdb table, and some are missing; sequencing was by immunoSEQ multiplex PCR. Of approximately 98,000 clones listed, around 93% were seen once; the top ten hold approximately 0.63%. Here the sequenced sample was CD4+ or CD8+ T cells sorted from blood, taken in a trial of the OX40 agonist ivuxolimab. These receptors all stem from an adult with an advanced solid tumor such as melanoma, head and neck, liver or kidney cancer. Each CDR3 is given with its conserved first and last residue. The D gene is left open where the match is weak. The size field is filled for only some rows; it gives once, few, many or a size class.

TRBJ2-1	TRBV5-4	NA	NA	CASRTLGTQGNEQFF	TGTGCCAGCAGGACATTAGGGACCCAAGGGAATGAGCAGTTCTTC
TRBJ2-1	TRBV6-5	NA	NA	CASSYSPTLIFPFF	TGTGCCAGCAGTTACTCCCCGACATTAATTTTCCCGTTCTTC
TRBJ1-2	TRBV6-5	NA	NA	CASGGGYGYTF	TGTGCCAGCGGGGGAGGCTATGGCTACACCTTC
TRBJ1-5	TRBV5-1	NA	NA	CASSLGPSQPQHF	TGCGCCAGCAGCTTGGGCCCGTCTCAGCCCCAGCATTTT
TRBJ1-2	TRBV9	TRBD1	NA	CASSVTGQPYGYTF	TGTGCCAGCAGCGTGACGGGACAGCCCTATGGCTACACCTTC
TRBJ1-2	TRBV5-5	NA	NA	CASSLAWRDVGRTF	TGTGCCAGCAGCTTGGCATGGAGGGATGTAGGGCGTACCTTC
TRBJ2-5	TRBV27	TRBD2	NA	CASSTRLAGGQETQYF	TGTGCCAGCAGTACAAGACTAGCGGGGGGGCAGGAGACCCAGTACTTC
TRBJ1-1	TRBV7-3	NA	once	CASSPRRQGLGGQSTEAFF	TGTGCCAGCAGCCCTCGACGCCAGGGGCTAGGGGGTCAAAGTACTGAAGCTTTCTTT
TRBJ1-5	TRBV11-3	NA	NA	CASRPIPDNQPQHF	TGTGCCAGCAGACCAATCCCAGACAATCAGCCCCAGCATTTT
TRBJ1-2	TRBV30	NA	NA	CAWSHQKGGYTF	TGTGCCTGGTCCCACCAGAAGGGTGGCTACACCTTC
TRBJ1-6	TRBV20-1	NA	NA	CSGGIGSPLHF	TGCAGCGGAGGGATCGGTTCACCCCTCCACTTT
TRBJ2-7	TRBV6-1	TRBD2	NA	CASSEGLRGRGAEQYF	TGTGCCAGCAGTGAAGGTTTGCGGGGGAGAGGCGCCGAGCAGTACTTC
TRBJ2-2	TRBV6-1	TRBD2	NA	CASSGLASGGELFF	TGTGCCAGCAGTGGACTAGCTTCCGGCGGGGAGCTGTTTTTT
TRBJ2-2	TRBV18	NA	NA	CASSPSHVANTGELFF	TGTGCCAGCTCACCATCCCACGTCGCGAACACCGGGGAGCTGTTTTTT
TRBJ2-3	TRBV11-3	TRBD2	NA	CASSPSVLAGGDTQYF	TGTGCCAGCAGCCCCTCCGTACTAGCGGGGGGCGATACGCAGTATTTT
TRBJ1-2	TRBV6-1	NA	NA	CASILGRYGYTF	TGTGCCAGCATCCTCGGACGGTATGGCTACACCTTC
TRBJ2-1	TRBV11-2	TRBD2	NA	CASSLSSGSWNEQFF	TGTGCCAGCAGCTTATCGAGCGGGAGTTGGAATGAGCAGTTCTTC
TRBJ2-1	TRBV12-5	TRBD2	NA	CASAWTSGGPSYNEQFF	TGTGCTAGTGCCTGGACTAGCGGGGGGCCTTCCTACAATGAGCAGTTCTTC
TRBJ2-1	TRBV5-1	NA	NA	CASSPGQGNNEQFF	TGCGCCAGCAGCCCGGGTCAGGGAAACAATGAGCAGTTCTTC
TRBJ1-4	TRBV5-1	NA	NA	CASSLGLGTNEKLFF	TGCGCCAGCAGCTTGGGGCTGGGAACTAATGAAAAACTGTTTTTT
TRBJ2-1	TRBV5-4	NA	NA	CASSLGGAQPYNEQFF	TGTGCCAGCAGCTTGGGGGGTGCACAACCTTACAATGAGCAGTTCTTC
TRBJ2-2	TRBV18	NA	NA	CASSPTQGRNTGELFF	TGTGCCAGCTCACCCACCCAGGGCCGTAACACCGGGGAGCTGTTTTTT
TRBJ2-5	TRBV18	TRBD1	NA	CASSLNRGRVLETQYF	TGTGCCAGCTCACTCAACAGGGGCCGGGTTTTGGAGACCCAGTACTTC
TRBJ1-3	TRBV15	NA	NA	CATSIGLGNTIYF	TGTGCCACCAGCATTGGCCTCGGAAACACCATATATTTT
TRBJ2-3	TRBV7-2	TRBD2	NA	CASSLWLAGTDTQYF	TGTGCCAGCAGCTTATGGCTAGCGGGCACAGATACGCAGTATTTT
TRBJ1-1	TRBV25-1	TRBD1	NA	CASRIQGTEAFF	TGTGCCAGCAGAATACAGGGGACTGAAGCTTTCTTT
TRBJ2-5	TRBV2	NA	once	CASSRVAGAGETQYF	TGTGCCAGCAGCAGAGTTGCAGGGGCTGGAGAGACCCAGTACTTC
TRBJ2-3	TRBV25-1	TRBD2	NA	CASSETAILAGVSDTQYF	TGTGCCAGCAGTGAAACCGCAATACTAGCGGGGGTCTCAGATACGCAGTATTTT
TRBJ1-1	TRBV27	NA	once	CVTLLSPGHSMNTEAFF	TGTGTCACCCTTCTCTCACCGGGACACTCGATGAACACTGAAGCTTTCTTT